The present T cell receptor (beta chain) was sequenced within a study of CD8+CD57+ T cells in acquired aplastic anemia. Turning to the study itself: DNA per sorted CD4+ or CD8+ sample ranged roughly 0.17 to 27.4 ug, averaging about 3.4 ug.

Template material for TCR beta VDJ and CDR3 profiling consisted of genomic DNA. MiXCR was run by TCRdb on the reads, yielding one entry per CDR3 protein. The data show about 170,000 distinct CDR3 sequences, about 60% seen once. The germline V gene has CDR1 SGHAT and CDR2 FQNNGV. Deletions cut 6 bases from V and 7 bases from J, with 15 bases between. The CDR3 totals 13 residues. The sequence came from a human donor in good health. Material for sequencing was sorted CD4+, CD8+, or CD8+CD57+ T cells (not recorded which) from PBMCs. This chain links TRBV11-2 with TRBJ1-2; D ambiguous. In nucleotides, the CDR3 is TGTGCCAGCAGTCTACCGGTGGTTTCTGGCTACACCTTC. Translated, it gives CASSLPVVSGYTF.